A single T cell receptor beta chain is shown here with its context. The sample comes from a study of T cell changes during pregnancy in multiple sclerosis. Profiled with immunoSEQ multiplex PCR; TCRdb holds only in-frame clones, not every one. This table holds more than 95,000 clones, roughly 93% found once. There are 13 residues in the CDR3. The germline CDR1 and CDR2 sequences are MNHNY and SVGAGI (reference sequence). The V and J ends lost 2 bases and 5 bases respectively, with 9 bases between them. Sequencing used peripheral blood, obtained after pregnancy. This TCR was sampled from a female donor with multiple sclerosis, enrolled in a pregnancy study. The chain links TRBV6-6 to TRBJ2-5, with a possible D match to TRBD1 (5 bases). The CDR3 loop is CASSYGAGETQYF. The CDR3 nucleotides read TGTGCCAGCAGTTACGGGGCAGGGGAGACCCAGTACTTC.